Below, one T cell receptor beta chain is given with its context. Its antigen is unidentified. The source of the sample is a study of T cell responses to AZD1222 COVID-19 vaccine. Findings and limits, study-wide: The study reported that nearly half of spike-specific TCRs target unmutated variant regions.

Assay used: immunoSEQ multiplex PCR; TCRdb lists only in-frame clones, some missing. Of 100,000 to 150,000 clones in the sample, 89% are singletons; the top ten hold approximately 4.5%. The sample was peripheral blood, taken on day 0 of AZD1222 vaccination. This TCR was sampled from an adult in good health.

The chain's CDR3 is CAISEGESSYEQYF. In DNA form, the CDR3 reads TGTGCCATCAGTGAAGGGGAGAGCTCCTACGAGCAGTACTTC. The chain combines TRBV10-3 with TRBJ2-7; D could derive from TRBD1 or TRBD2 (5 bases each). This CDR3 is built from 14 residues. Germline-derived CDR1 and CDR2 are ENHRY and SYGVKD. Trimming left V 3 bases short and J 0 bases short, with 9 bases between.